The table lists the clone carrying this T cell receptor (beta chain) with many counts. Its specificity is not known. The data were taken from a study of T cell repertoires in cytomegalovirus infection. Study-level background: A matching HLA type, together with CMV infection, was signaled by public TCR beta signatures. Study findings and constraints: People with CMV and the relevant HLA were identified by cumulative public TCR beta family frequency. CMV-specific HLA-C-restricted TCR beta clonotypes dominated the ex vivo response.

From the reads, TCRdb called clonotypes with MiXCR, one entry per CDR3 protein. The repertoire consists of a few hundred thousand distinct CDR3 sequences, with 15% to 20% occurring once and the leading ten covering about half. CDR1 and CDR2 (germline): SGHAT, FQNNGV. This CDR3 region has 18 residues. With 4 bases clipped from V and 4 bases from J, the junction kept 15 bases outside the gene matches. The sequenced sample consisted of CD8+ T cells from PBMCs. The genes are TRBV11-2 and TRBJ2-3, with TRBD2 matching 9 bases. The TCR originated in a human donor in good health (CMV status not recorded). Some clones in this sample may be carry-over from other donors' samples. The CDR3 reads CASSSLASGVTRADTQYF. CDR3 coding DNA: TGTGCCAGCAGCTCCCTGGCTAGCGGGGTCACAAGGGCAGATACGCAGTATTTT.